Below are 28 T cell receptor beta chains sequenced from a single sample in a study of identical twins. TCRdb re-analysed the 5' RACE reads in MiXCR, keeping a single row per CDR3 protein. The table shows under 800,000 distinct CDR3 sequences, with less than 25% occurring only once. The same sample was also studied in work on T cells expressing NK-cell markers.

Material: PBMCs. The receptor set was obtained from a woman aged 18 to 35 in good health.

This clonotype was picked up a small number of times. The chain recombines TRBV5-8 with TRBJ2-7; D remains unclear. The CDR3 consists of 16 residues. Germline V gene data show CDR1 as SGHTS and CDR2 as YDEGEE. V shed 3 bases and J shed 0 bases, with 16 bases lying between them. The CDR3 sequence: CASSYISAERSYEQYF. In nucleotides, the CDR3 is TGTGCCAGCAGCTACATCTCAGCTGAGCGCTCCTACGAGCAGTACTTC. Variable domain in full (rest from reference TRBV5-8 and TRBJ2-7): EAGVTQSPTHLIKTRGQQATLRCSPISGHTSVYWYQQALGLGLQFLLWYDEGEERNRGNFPPRFSGRQFPNYSSELNVNALELEDSALYLCASSYISAERSYEQYFGPGTRLTVT.

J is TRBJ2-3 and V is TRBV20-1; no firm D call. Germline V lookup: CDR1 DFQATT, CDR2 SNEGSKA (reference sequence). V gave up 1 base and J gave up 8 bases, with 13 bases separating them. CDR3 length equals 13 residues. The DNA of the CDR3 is TGCAGTGCTAGAGTGGCCGGTATGGGTACGCAGTATTTT. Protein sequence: CSARVAGMGTQYF.

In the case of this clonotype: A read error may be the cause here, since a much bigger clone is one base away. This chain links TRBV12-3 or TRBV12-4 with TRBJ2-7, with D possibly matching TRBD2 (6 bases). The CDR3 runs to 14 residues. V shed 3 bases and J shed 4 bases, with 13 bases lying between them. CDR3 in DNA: TGTGCCAGCAGTTTTGCTGGGGGGAAATACGAGCAGTACTTC. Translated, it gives CASSFAGGKYEQYF.

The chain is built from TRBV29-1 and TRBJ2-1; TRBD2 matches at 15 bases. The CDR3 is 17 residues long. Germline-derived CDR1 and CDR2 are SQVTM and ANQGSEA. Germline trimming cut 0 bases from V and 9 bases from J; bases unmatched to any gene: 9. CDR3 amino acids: CSVEERWTSGGEGEQFF. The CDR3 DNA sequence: TGCAGCGTTGAAGAGAGGTGGACTAGCGGGGGGGAGGGTGAGCAGTTCTTC.

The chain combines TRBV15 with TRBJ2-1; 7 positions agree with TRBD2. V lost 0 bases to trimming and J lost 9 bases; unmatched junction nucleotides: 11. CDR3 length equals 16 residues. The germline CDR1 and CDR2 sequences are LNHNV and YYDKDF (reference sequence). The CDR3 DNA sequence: TGTGCCACCAGCAGAGACGCGTCAGGGAGGGCCTTTGAGCAGTTCTTC. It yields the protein CATSRDASGRAFEQFF.

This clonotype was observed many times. CDR3 residues: CSARETSGRSDTQYF. In DNA, the CDR3 is TGCAGTGCTAGAGAAACTAGCGGGAGGTCAGATACGCAGTATTTT. The chain is built from TRBV20-1 and TRBJ2-3; 12 bases align to TRBD2. This CDR3 comprises 15 residues. J gave up 4 bases and V 0 bases, and 2 bases lay outside the gene matches. Per the germline V gene, CDR1 is DFQATT and CDR2 is SNEGSKA (reference sequence).

The CDR3 coding sequence is TGTGCCAGCTCACCCCCATCCGGGGGACGGCAGTTCTTC. Residues: CASSPPSGGRQFF. The V gene is TRBV18, the J gene TRBJ2-1; D is perhaps TRBD2 (6 bases). The V gene lost 3 bases and the J gene lost 12 bases, with 15 bases spanning the gap. Germline CDR1 and CDR2: KGHSH and LQKENI. This CDR3 region has 13 residues.

CDR3 in DNA: TGTGCCAGCAGCTGGGGCAAGCGGGAGGCTTTAACGCAGCATTTT. It translates to CASSWGKREALTQHF. The chain has TRBV5-6 and TRBJ2-3, with D possibly matching TRBD1 (5 bases). With the DNA end fitting TRBJ1-5 better, the J assignment may be wrong. The CDR3 spans 15 residues. Germline V CDR1 and CDR2: SGHDT, YYEEEE.

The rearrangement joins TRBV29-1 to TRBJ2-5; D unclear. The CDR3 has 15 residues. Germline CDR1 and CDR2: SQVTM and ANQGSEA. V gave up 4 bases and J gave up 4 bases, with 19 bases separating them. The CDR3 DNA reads TGCAGCGTTGGATCAGGACCTGATTTGGGAGAGACCCAGTACTTC. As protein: CSVGSGPDLGETQYF.

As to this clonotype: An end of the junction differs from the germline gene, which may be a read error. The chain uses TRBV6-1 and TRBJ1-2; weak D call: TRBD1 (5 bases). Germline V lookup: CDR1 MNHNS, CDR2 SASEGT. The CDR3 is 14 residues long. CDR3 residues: CAISVRGFNYGYTF. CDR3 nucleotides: TGTGCCATCAGTGTGAGGGGCTTTAACTATGGCTACACCTTC.

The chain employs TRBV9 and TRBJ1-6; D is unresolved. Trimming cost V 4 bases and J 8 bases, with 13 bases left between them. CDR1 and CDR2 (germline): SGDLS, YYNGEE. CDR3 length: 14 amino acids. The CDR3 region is CASSTSRWDSPLHF. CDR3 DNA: TGTGCCAGCAGCACCAGTCGGTGGGATTCACCCCTCCACTTT.

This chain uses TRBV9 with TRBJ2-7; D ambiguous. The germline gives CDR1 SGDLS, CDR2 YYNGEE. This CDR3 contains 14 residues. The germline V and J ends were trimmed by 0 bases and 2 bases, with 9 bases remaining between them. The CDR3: CASSVALDPYEQYF. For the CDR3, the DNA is TGTGCCAGCAGCGTAGCTTTGGACCCCTACGAGCAGTACTTC.

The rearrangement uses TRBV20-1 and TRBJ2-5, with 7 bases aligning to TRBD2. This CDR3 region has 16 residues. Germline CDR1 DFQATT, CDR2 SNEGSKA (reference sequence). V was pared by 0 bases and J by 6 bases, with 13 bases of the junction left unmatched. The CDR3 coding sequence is TGCAGTGCTAGAGAGGGCTTCCTACGGGGGGTCCAGACCCAGTACTTC. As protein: CSAREGFLRGVQTQYF.

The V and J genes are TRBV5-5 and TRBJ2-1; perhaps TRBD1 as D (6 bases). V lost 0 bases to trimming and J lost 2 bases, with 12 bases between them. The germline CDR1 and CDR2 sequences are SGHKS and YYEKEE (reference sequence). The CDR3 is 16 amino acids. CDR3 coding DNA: TGTGCCAGCAGCTTGGGGCAGGGGAGCGCCTACAATGAGCAGTTCTTC. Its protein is CASSLGQGSAYNEQFF.

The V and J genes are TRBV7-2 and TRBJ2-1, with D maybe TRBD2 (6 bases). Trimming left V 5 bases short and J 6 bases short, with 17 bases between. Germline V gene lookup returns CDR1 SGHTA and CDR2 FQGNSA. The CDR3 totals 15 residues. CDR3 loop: CASSPRLVLGNEQFF. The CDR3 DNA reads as TGTGCCAGCAGCCCCCGACTAGTGCTAGGCAATGAGCAGTTCTTC. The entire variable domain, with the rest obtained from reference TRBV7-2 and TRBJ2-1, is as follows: GAGVSQSPSNKVTEKGKDVELRCDPISGHTALYWYRQSLGQGLEFLIYFQGNSAPDKSGLPSDRFSAERTGGSVSTLTIQRTQQEDSAVYLCASSPRLVLGNEQFFGPGTRLTVL.

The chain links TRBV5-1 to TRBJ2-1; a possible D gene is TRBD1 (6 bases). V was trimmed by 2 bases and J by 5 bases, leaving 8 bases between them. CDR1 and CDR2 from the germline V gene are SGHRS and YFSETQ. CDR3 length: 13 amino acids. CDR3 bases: TGCGCCAGCAGCTTCAGGGGAAACAATGAGCAGTTCTTC. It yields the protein CASSFRGNNEQFF.

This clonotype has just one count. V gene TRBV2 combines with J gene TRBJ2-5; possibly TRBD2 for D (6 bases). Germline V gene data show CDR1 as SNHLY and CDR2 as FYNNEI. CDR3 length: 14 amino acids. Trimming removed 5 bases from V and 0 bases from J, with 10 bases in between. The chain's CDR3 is CASSSGEYQETQYF. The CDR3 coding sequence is TGTGCCAGCAGTTCGGGGGAGTACCAAGAGACCCAGTACTTC.

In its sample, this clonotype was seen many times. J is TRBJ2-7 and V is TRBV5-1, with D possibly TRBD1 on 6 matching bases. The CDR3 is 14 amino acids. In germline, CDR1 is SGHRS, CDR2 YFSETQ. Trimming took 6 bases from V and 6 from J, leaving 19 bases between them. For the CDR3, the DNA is TGCGCCAGCATGGGGATAATACAGGGTGGCGAGCAGTACTTC. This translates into CASMGIIQGGEQYF. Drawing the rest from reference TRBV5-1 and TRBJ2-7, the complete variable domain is KAGVTQTPRYLIKTRGQQVTLSCSPISGHRSVSWYQQTPGQGLQFLFEYFSETQRNKGNFPGRFSGRQFSNSRSEMNVSTLELGDSALYLCASMGIIQGGEQYFGPGTRLTVT.

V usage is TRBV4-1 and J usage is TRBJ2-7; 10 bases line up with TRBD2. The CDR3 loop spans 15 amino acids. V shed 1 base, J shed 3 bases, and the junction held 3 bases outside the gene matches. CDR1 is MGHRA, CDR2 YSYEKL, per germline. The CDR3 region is CASSQVSSGGYEQYF. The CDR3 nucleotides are TGCGCCAGCAGCCAAGTGTCTAGCGGGGGCTACGAGCAGTACTTC.

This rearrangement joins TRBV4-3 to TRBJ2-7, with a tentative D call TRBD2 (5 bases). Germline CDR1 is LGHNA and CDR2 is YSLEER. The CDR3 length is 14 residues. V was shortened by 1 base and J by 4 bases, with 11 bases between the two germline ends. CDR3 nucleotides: TGCGCCAGCAGCCAAGGGAGAACTAGTTACGAGCAGTACTTC. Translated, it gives CASSQGRTSYEQYF.

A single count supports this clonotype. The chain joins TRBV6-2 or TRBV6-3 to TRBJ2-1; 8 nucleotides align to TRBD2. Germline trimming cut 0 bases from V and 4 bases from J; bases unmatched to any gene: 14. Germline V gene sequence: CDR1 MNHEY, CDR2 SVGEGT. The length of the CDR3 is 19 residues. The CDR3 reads CASSYSIRLGTSNYNEQFF. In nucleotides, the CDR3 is TGTGCCAGCAGTTACTCGATTCGACTCGGGACTAGTAATTACAATGAGCAGTTCTTC.

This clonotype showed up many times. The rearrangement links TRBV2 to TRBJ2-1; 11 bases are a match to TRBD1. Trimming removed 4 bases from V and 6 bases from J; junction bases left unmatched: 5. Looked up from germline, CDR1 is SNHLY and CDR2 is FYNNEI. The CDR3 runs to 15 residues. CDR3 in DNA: TGTGCCAGCAGTGGCTGGACAGGGGGCTTCAATGAGCAGTTCTTC. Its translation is CASSGWTGGFNEQFF. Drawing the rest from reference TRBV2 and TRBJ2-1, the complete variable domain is EPEVTQTPSHQVTQMGQEVILRCVPISNHLYFYWYRQILGQKVEFLVSFYNNEISEKSEIFDDQFSVERPDGSNFTLKIRSTKLEDSAMYFCASSGWTGGFNEQFFGPGTRLTVL.

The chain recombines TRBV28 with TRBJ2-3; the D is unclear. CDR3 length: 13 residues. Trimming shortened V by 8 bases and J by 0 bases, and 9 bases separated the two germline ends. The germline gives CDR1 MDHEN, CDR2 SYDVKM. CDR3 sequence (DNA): TGTGCCAGCTTCTTAGCTAGCACAGATACGCAGTATTTT. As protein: CASFLASTDTQYF.

The CDR3 is CSARPKTVSSYEQYF. CDR3 sequence (DNA): TGCAGTGCTAGGCCCAAGACTGTCAGCTCCTACGAGCAGTACTTC. The chain recombines TRBV20-1 with TRBJ2-7; D is unclear. From germline, CDR1 is DFQATT and CDR2 SNEGSKA (reference sequence). The CDR3 covers 15 residues. V lost 3 bases and J 0 bases, leaving 15 bases between the germline ends.

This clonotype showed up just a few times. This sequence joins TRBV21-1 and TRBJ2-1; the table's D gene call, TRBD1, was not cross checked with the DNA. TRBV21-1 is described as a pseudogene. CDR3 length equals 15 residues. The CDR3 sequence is CASKEGVPSPRKQFF. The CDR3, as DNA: TGTGCCAGCAAAGAAGGGGTCCCATCTCCCAGGAAGCAGTTCTTC.

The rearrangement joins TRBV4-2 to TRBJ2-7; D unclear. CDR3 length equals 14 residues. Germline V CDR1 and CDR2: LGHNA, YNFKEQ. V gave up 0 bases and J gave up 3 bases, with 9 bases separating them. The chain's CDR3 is CASSQDRLLYEQYF. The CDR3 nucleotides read TGTGCCAGCAGCCAAGATCGCCTTCTCTACGAGCAGTACTTC.

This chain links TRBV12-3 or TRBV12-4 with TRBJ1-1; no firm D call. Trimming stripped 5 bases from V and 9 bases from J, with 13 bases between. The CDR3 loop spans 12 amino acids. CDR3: CASSPTGEKAFF. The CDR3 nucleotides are TGTGCCAGCAGTCCCACGGGTGAAAAAGCTTTCTTT.

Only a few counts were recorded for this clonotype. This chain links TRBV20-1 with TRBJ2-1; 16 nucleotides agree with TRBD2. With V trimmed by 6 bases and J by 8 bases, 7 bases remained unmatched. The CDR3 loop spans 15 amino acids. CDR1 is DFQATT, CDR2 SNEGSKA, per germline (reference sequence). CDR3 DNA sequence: TGCAGTGCCACCGGGACTAGCGGGAGGGGGGATGAGCAGTTCTTC. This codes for CSATGTSGRGDEQFF.